Given below is one T cell receptor beta chain in context. The antigen is not known. This entry belongs to a study of immune evolution from preneoplasia to lung adenocarcinoma. Study-level findings and limits: Top clone frequencies peaked in normal lung, apparently declining through invasive adenocarcinoma.

Assay used: immunoSEQ multiplex PCR; TCRdb lists only in-frame clones, some missing. This table holds 4,500 to 5,000 clones, 80% to 90% found once. Germline V gene sequence: CDR1 SGHRS, CDR2 YFSETQ. V shed 2 bases, J shed 8 bases, and the junction held 16 bases outside the gene matches. The CDR3 loop spans 18 amino acids. V gene TRBV5-1 combines with J gene TRBJ2-1; 10 nucleotides align to TRBD1. The specimen sequenced was FFPE atypical adenomatous hyperplasia tissue from the lung. Documented subset: atypical adenomatous hyperplasia (AAH), lung preneoplasia. The origin of this receptor is a person aged 70 to 85 with lung adenocarcinoma. CDR3 region: CASSLLGWGTGVSDEQFF. CDR3 bases: TGCGCCAGCAGCTTACTGGGGTGGGGGACAGGGGTGTCCGATGAGCAGTTCTTC. The variable domain in full, completed from reference TRBV5-1 and TRBJ2-1, reads KAGVTQTPRYLIKTRGQQVTLSCSPISGHRSVSWYQQTPGQGLQFLFEYFSETQRNKGNFPGRFSGRQFSNSRSEMNVSTLELGDSALYLCASSLLGWGTGVSDEQFFGPGTRLTVL.